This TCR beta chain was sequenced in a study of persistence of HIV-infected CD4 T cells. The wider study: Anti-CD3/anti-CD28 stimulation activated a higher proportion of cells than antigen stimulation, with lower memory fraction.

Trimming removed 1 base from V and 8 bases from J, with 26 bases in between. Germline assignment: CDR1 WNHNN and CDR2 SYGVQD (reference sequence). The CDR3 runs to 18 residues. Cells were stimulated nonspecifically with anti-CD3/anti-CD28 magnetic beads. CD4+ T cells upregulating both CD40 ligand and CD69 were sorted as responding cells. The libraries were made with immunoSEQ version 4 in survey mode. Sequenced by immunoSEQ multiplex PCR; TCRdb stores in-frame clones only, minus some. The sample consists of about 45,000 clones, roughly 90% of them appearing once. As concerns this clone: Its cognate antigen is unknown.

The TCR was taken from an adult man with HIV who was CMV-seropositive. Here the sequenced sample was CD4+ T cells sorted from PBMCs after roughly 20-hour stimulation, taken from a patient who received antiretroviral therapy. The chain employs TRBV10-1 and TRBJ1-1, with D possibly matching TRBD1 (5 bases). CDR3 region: CASSECDRGTTLRFEAFF. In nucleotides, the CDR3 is TGCGCCAGCAGTGAGTGTGACAGAGGAACCACCCTCCGATTCGAAGCTTTCTTT.